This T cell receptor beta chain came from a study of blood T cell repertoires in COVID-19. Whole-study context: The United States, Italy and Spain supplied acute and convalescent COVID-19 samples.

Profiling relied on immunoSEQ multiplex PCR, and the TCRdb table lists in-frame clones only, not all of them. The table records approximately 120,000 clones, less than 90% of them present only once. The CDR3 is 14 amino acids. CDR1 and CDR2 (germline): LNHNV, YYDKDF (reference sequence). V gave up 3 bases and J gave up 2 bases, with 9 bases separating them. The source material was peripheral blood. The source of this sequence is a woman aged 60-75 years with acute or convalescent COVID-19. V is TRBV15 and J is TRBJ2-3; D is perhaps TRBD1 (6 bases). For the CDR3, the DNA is TGTGCCACCAGCAGGGACAGCTTCACAGATACGCAGTATTTT. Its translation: CATSRDSFTDTQYF.